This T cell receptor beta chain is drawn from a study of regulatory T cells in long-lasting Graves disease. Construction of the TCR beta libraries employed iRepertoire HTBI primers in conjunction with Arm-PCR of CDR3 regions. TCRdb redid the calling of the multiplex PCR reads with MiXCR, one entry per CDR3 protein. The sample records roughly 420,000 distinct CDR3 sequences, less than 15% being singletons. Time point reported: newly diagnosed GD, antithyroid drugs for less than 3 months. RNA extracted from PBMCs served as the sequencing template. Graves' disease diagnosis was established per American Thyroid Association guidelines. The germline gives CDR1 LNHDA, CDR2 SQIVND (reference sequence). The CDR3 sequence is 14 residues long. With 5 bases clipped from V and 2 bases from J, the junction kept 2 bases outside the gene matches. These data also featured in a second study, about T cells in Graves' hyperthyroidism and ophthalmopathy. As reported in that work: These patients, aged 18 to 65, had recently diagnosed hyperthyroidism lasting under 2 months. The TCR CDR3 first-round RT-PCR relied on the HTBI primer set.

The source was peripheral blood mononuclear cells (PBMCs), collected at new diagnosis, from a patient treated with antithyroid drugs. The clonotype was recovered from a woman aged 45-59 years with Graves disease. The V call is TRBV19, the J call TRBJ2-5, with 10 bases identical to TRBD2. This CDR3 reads CASSEREGQETQYF. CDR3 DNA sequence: TGTGCCAGTAGTGAGCGGGAGGGGCAAGAGACCCAGTACTTC. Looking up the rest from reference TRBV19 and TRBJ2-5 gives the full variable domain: DGGITQSPKYLFRKEGQNVTLSCEQNLNHDAMYWYRQDPGQGLRLIYYSQIVNDFQKGDIAEGYSVSREKKESFPLTVTSAQKNPTAFYLCASSEREGQETQYFGPGTRLLVL.